Each of the 28 T cell receptor beta chains below was sequenced from the same sample in a study of identical twins. TCRdb independently ran MiXCR on the 5' RACE reads; one entry per CDR3 protein. The table records about 1.7 million distinct CDR3 sequences, more than 30% of them present only once. Material: cord blood. These receptors all come from a newborn girl in good health.

The sample holds a few counts of this clonotype. The chain couples TRBV29-1 to TRBJ1-2, with 7 bases aligning to TRBD1. CDR1 is SQVTM, CDR2 ANQGSEA, per germline. The CDR3 consists of 14 residues. Trimming cost V 4 bases and J 0 bases; bases outside gene matches: 5. The CDR3 here is CSVVGGTANYGYTF. CDR3 in DNA: TGCAGCGTTGTGGGGGGGACAGCTAACTATGGCTACACCTTC.

A note on this clonotype: The junction shows a germline mismatch at one end, possibly a read error. This chain links TRBV5-6 with TRBJ2-1; tentatively, D is TRBD2 (6 bases). The CDR3 spans 15 residues. The V gene's germline CDR1 is SGHDT and CDR2 YYEEEE. The CDR3 loop is CASSLDGSRYSEQFF. The CDR3, as DNA: TGTGCCAGCAGCTTGGACGGGAGCCGTTACAGTGAGCAGTTCTTC.

This clonotype was counted only a few times. The chain links TRBV7-2 to TRBJ2-7; D is perhaps TRBD2 (5 bases). The germline V and J ends were trimmed by 1 base and 5 bases, with 21 bases remaining between them. Germline loops: CDR1 SGHTA, CDR2 FQGNSA. This CDR3 spans 17 amino acids. CDR3 DNA: TGTGCCAGCAGCTTAGGCTCCGCGGACTGGAGCTTGGACGAGCAGTACTTC. Protein: CASSLGSADWSLDEQYF.

About this clonotype: Mismatch with germline at one junction end may stem from a read error. The rearrangement links TRBV18 to TRBJ1-6; D is possibly TRBD1 (5 bases). The germline V gene encodes CDR1 KGHSH and CDR2 LQKENI. CDR3 size: 16 residues. The CDR3 is CASSQLDILYNSPLHF. For the CDR3, the DNA is TGTGCCAGCTCACAATTGGACATCCTCTATAATTCGCCCCTCCACTTT.

This clonotype was detected only a few times. The V call is TRBV7-2, the J call TRBJ2-3; D is undetermined. Trimming stripped 3 bases from V and 0 bases from J, with 19 bases between. Germline V lookup: CDR1 SGHTA, CDR2 FQGNSA. This CDR3 is 18 amino acids long. DNA of the CDR3: TGTGCCAGCAGCTTTCGGCTAGATTGGGCGAGAAGCACAGATACGCAGTATTTT. Encoded protein: CASSFRLDWARSTDTQYF.

This clonotype was counted many times. V and J are TRBV29-1 and TRBJ2-7; D uncertain. The germline V gene has CDR1 SQVTM and CDR2 ANQGSEA. The V end lost 4 bases, the J end lost 2 bases, and 3 bases lay between the germline ends. CDR3 length: 10 residues. DNA for the CDR3: TGCAGCGTTGTTGCCTACGAGCAGTACTTC. This codes for CSVVAYEQYF.

This chain links TRBV7-2 with TRBJ2-1; 7 nucleotides line up with TRBD2. Germline V lookup: CDR1 SGHTA, CDR2 FQGNSA. CDR3 length equals 15 residues. V lost 6 bases to trimming and J lost 10 bases; unmatched junction nucleotides: 15. The CDR3 loop is CASSLSPTYGGEQFF. The CDR3 bases are TGTGCCAGCAGTTTAAGCCCAACTTACGGGGGGGAGCAGTTCTTC.

The table lists this clonotype with a few counts. V gene TRBV10-2 combines with J gene TRBJ2-1; the match to TRBD1 covers 7 bases. Germline V lookup: CDR1 WSHSY, CDR2 SAAADI. J was trimmed by 9 bases and V by 7 bases; bases with no gene match: 15. The CDR3 sequence is 15 residues long. DNA of the CDR3: TGCGCCAGCATCACCGGGACAGCTAGGCATAGTGAGCAGTTCTTC. This sequence encodes CASITGTARHSEQFF.

Many counts were recorded for this clonotype. The rearrangement links TRBV29-1 to TRBJ2-7; no clear D gene. The CDR3 sequence is 11 residues long. V dropped 5 bases and J dropped 4 bases, with 9 bases sitting between them. The V gene's germline CDR1 is SQVTM and CDR2 ANQGSEA. Here the CDR3 DNA reads TGCAGCGTTCCAACAGTTTACGAGCAGTACTTC. The encoded protein is CSVPTVYEQYF.

The V call is TRBV6-1, the J call TRBJ1-2, with a weak D call TRBD1 (5 bases). The CDR3 is 15 amino acids. Germline loops: CDR1 MNHNS, CDR2 SASEGT. Trimming removed 5 bases at V and 7 bases at J, with 20 bases between. In nucleotides, the CDR3 is TGTGCCAGCAGTAATCCGGGACTGGGCAAACCTGGCTACACCTTC. It is translated as CASSNPGLGKPGYTF.

The V and J genes are TRBV11-2 and TRBJ2-7, with 12 bases matching TRBD2. Germline V gene lookup returns CDR1 SGHAT and CDR2 FQNNGV. CDR3 length: 18 residues. V lost 0 bases, J lost 7 bases, and 13 bases stayed unmatched. CDR3 coding DNA: TGTGCCAGCAGCTTAGACCAGGGACTAGCGGGCGCCTACAATGAGCAGTACTTC. Its translation: CASSLDQGLAGAYNEQYF.

For the CDR3, the DNA is TGTGCCAGCAGCCAAAACCCGGGACTAGCGGGGTTCAATGAGCAGTTCTTC. Its protein product is CASSQNPGLAGFNEQFF. V gene TRBV14 combines with J gene TRBJ2-1, with 13 bases fitting TRBD2. Germline loops: CDR1 SGHDN, CDR2 FVKESK. The CDR3 consists of 17 residues. V was pared by 2 bases and J by 6 bases, with 7 bases of the junction left unmatched.

This clonotype was seen at least ten times. The gene calls are TRBV3-1 and TRBJ2-5; 8 bases are shared with TRBD2. Germline CDR1 reads LGHDT; CDR2 reads YNNKEL (reference sequence). This CDR3 region has 13 residues. Trimming cost V 2 bases and J 4 bases; bases outside gene matches: 0. The DNA of the CDR3 is TGTGCCAGCAGCCAACTAGCGGGAGAGACCCAGTACTTC. This sequence encodes CASSQLAGETQYF.

The sample holds a few counts of this clonotype. This chain links TRBV28 with TRBJ2-1; 8 positions match TRBD2. The J segment lost 4 bases and the V segment lost 10 bases, leaving 12 bases of the junction unmatched. The V gene's germline CDR1 is MDHEN and CDR2 SYDVKM. CDR3 size: 15 residues. The chain's CDR3 is CAILGWLAGYNEQFF. CDR3 bases: TGTGCCATCCTGGGGTGGCTAGCGGGTTACAATGAGCAGTTCTTC.

This clonotype was recorded a few times. The chain employs TRBV20-1 and TRBJ2-5; 8 nucleotides agree with TRBD2. The CDR3 runs 16 residues. V shed 2 bases, J shed 3 bases, and the junction held 11 bases outside the gene matches. The germline CDR1 and CDR2 sequences are DFQATT and SNEGSKA (reference sequence). CDR3 in DNA: TGCAGTGCTAGACCCCTTGATCGAGCGGGGGAAGAGACCCAGTACTTC. The encoded protein is CSARPLDRAGEETQYF.

This clonotype was counted a few times. CDR3 protein: CSARARDNEQFF. DNA of the CDR3: TGCAGTGCTAGAGCCCGCGACAATGAGCAGTTCTTC. The rearrangement uses TRBV20-1 and TRBJ2-1, with D uncertain. Trimming cost V 1 base and J 5 bases, with 6 bases left between them. The CDR3 covers 12 residues. The germline V gene encodes CDR1 DFQATT and CDR2 SNEGSKA (reference sequence).

This chain links TRBV12-3 or TRBV12-4 with TRBJ2-1; 8 positions agree with TRBD2. CDR3 size: 15 residues. V was pared by 6 bases and J by 5 bases, with 9 bases of the junction left unmatched. This CDR3 is CASRSLRLANNEQFF. The CDR3 DNA reads as TGTGCCAGCAGATCACTGAGACTAGCGAACAATGAGCAGTTCTTC.

This clonotype was counted a few times. The genes are TRBV6-6 and TRBJ2-7; 9 bases are a match to TRBD1. The CDR3 covers 14 residues. Looked up from germline, CDR1 is MNHNY and CDR2 is SVGAGI (reference sequence). V lost 5 bases, J lost 1 base, and 3 bases stayed unmatched. The CDR3 sequence: CASSRDRASYEQYF. In DNA form, the CDR3 reads TGTGCCAGCAGTAGGGACAGGGCATCCTACGAGCAGTACTTC.

In this sample, this clonotype turned up a few times. The chain has TRBV4-1 and TRBJ2-1; D is perhaps TRBD2 (6 bases). The V gene's germline CDR1 is MGHRA and CDR2 YSYEKL. The CDR3 spans 17 residues. V gave up 2 bases and J gave up 4 bases, with 18 bases separating them. CDR3 DNA: TGCGCCAGCAGCCAAATGGAGGGAGCCCTCTCATACAATGAGCAGTTCTTC. The encoded protein is CASSQMEGALSYNEQFF.

This chain connects TRBV18 to TRBJ1-5; 7 bases are shared with TRBD1. V lost 6 bases, J lost 3 bases, and 8 bases stayed unmatched. The CDR3 runs to 15 residues. Germline V CDR1 and CDR2: KGHSH, LQKENI. For the CDR3, the DNA is TGTGCCAGCTCGGCGTTGGGACAGTCCAATCAGCCCCAGCATTTT. Its translation is CASSALGQSNQPQHF. The full variable domain, with the rest looked up from reference TRBV18 and TRBJ1-5, is NAGVMQNPRHLVRRRGQEARLRCSPMKGHSHVYWYRQLPEEGLKFMVYLQKENIIDESGMPKERFSAEFPKEGPSILRIQQVVRGDSAAYFCASSALGQSNQPQHFGDGTRLSIL.

This clonotype was seen more than once but under ten times. This sequence joins TRBV21-1 and TRBJ2-5. TRBV21-1 is recorded as a pseudogene. The CDR3 has 16 amino acids. CDR3 coding DNA: TGTGCCAGCAGCAAAGCGCGGGGAACTTACCAAGAGACCCAGTACTTC. This sequence encodes CASSKARGTYQETQYF.

The table lists this clonotype with many counts. This sequence joins TRBV29-1 and TRBJ2-7, with D hard to call. The V end was cut by 4 bases, the J end by 0 bases, with 7 bases between. This CDR3 contains 12 residues. CDR1 and CDR2 (germline): SQVTM, ANQGSEA. The CDR3 loop is CSVAPRSYEQYF. In DNA form, the CDR3 reads TGCAGCGTTGCCCCCCGCTCCTACGAGCAGTACTTC.

CDR3 loop: CASSVALTAASNQPQHF. Written as DNA, the CDR3 is TGCGCCAGCAGTGTTGCCCTTACAGCGGCTAGCAATCAGCCCCAGCATTTT. The rearrangement joins TRBV10-2 to TRBJ1-5; D is ambiguous. V was trimmed by 4 bases and J by 0 bases, leaving 16 bases between them. CDR1 WSHSY and CDR2 SAAADI come from the germline V gene. The CDR3 runs to 17 residues.

The V call is TRBV5-4, the J call TRBJ2-1; 8 bases are shared with TRBD2. V was pared by 1 base and J by 4 bases, with 10 bases of the junction left unmatched. The germline CDR1 and CDR2 sequences are SGHNT and YYREEE (reference sequence). The length of the CDR3 is 17 residues. CDR3 amino acids: CASSLSAGTRGYNEQFF. In DNA form, the CDR3 reads TGTGCCAGCAGCTTGTCCGCGGGGACTAGGGGTTACAATGAGCAGTTCTTC.

This clonotype has more than one count but fewer than ten. The V gene is TRBV18, the J gene TRBJ2-3; D not resolved. This CDR3 is built from 14 residues. The V end was cut by 3 bases, the J end by 2 bases, with 9 bases between. Germline V gene lookup returns CDR1 KGHSH and CDR2 LQKENI. CDR3 protein: CASSPAYLTDTQYF. Here the CDR3 DNA reads TGTGCCAGCTCACCCGCGTACCTCACAGATACGCAGTATTTT.

The J gene is TRBJ2-5, the V gene TRBV5-1; the match to TRBD2 covers 13 bases. The CDR3 has 15 amino acids. Trimming at V came to 4 bases and at J to 3 bases, leaving 3 bases not matched to a gene. CDR1 SGHRS and CDR2 YFSETQ come from the germline V gene. The CDR3 here is CASSPGTSGEETQYF. DNA of the CDR3: TGCGCCAGCAGCCCCGGGACTAGCGGGGAAGAGACCCAGTACTTC.

About this clonotype itself: This may arise from a read error, as a much more abundant clone is one base away. This chain joins TRBV12-3 or TRBV12-4 and TRBJ2-3, with 8 bases lining up with TRBD1. This CDR3 spans 16 amino acids. With V trimmed by 5 bases and J by 2 bases, 9 bases remained unmatched. The CDR3 region has the DNA TGTGCCAGCAGTCCCAGACAGGGGAGGAACACAGATACGCAGTATTTT. Encoded protein: CASSPRQGRNTDTQYF.

In its sample, this clonotype was seen a few times. This chain links TRBV4-2 with TRBJ2-7; no reliable D call. The CDR3 sequence is 14 residues long. CDR1 and CDR2 (germline): LGHNA, YNFKEQ. With 3 bases removed from V and 7 bases from J, the gap between germline ends came to 16 bases. CDR3 DNA sequence: TGTGCCAGCAGCCAGCCTGCTACTAACGATGAGCAGTACTTC. As protein: CASSQPATNDEQYF.